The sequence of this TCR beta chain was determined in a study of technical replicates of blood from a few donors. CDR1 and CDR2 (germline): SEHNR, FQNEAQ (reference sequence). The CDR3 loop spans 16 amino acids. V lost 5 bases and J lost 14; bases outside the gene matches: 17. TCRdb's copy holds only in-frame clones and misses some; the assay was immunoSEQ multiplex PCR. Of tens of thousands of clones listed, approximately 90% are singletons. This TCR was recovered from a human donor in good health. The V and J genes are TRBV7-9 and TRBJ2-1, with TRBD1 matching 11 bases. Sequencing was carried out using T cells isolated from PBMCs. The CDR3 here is CASSPPRTGGNGDKFF. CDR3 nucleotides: TGTGCCAGCAGCCCACCCCGGACAGGGGGCAATGGTGACAAGTTCTTC.